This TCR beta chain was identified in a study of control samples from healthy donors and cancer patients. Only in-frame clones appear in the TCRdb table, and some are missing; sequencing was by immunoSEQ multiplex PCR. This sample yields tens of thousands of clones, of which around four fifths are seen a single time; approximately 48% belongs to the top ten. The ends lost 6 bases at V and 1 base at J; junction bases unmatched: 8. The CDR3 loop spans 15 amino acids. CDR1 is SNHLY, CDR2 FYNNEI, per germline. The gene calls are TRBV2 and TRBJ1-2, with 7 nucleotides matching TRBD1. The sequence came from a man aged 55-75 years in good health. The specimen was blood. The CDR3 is CASSRWTGLNYGYTF. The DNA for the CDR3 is TGTGCCAGCAGCCGATGGACAGGACTTAACTATGGCTACACCTTC. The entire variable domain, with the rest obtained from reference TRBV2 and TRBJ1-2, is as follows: EPEVTQTPSHQVTQMGQEVILRCVPISNHLYFYWYRQILGQKVEFLVSFYNNEISEKSEIFDDQFSVERPDGSNFTLKIRSTKLEDSAMYFCASSRWTGLNYGYTFGSGTRLTVV.